This T cell receptor beta chain was profiled in a study of Graves' ophthalmopathy and Graves' hyperthyroidism. The overall study: The collection of peripheral blood took place at initial diagnosis, before any treatment.

RNA transcripts served as template for amplifying TCR beta CDR3 sequences. Second-round multiplex PCR followed a first-round RT-PCR using HTBI primers. TCRdb reprocessed the multiplex PCR reads via MiXCR and lists one record per CDR3 protein. Among hundreds of thousands of distinct CDR3 sequences listed, 20% to 25% were seen once. Stable hyperthyroidism meant no progression to ophthalmopathy within 18 months of follow-up. This clonotype was seen repeatedly, ten times or more. The antigen remains unidentified. Trimming removed 0 bases from V and 1 base from J; junction bases left unmatched: 5. Germline lookup yields CDR1 MNHEY and CDR2 SVGAGI. This CDR3 contains 16 residues. Overall study results and limits: Progression of ophthalmopathy was predicted by the model with around 70% sensitivity and roughly 74% specificity. Appearing in blood as well were most expanded thyroid clonotypes above 0.001 frequency.

The chain recombines TRBV6-5 with TRBJ2-5; 7 bases align to TRBD1. Sample: peripheral blood. This clonotype was sampled from a woman aged 18-29 years with stable Graves' hyperthyroidism. Some clones in this sample may be carry-over from other donors' samples. The CDR3 nucleotides read TGTGCCAGCAGTTACTCGACAGGGTTCGTCCAAGAGACCCAGTACTTC. The encoded protein is CASSYSTGFVQETQYF.